This TCR beta chain was observed in a study of post-analysis software for immune sequencing data. Study-level information: Included courses were relapsing-remitting and secondary progressive multiple sclerosis; progressive-relapsing multiple sclerosis was also included. Overall study results and limits: In patients, TRBV5-6, TRBV5-1 and TRBV20-1 belonged to roughly five TRBV segments found more frequently than in controls. Pronounced co-clustering by F measure was evident among identically batched samples. Multiple sclerosis was associated with a significant reduction in normalized Chao1 diversity relative to controls.

A remark on this clonotype: What it binds is not known.

Germline CDR1 reads LGHDT; CDR2 reads YNNKEL (reference sequence). This CDR3 is built from 15 residues. The V and J ends lost 4 bases and 5 bases respectively, with 15 bases between them. Unique molecular identifiers were present in the TCR beta cDNA libraries. TCRdb reprocessed the PCR reads via MiXCR and lists one record per CDR3 protein. The table records some 690,000 distinct CDR3 sequences, 55% to 60% of them present only once. The chain recombines TRBV3-1 with TRBJ2-1; weak D call: TRBD2 (6 bases). The clonotype was recovered from a girl aged 2-15 years with multiple sclerosis. The sample taken for sequencing was blood. The chain's CDR3 is CASSPAGSMDNEQFF. CDR3 DNA sequence: TGTGCCAGCAGCCCGGCGGGATCAATGGACAATGAGCAGTTCTTC.